This T cell receptor (beta chain) was captured by sequencing in a study of T cells in tuberculosis. Across the whole study: The T cells targeted glucose monomycolate, a mycobacterial lipid, via CD1B. In South Africa, adults with active tuberculosis were compared with IGRA-negative and latently infected IGRA-positive adolescents. Study results and caveats: GEM motif frequencies gave about 70% accuracy; the GMM repertoire gave about 87%.

Comments on this clone: What it recognizes is unknown.

Profiling relied on immunoSEQ multiplex PCR, and the TCRdb table lists in-frame clones only, not all of them. Of 20,000 to 25,000 clones listed, 85% to 90% were seen once; the top ten hold about 15%. The CDR3 spans 14 residues. Losses at the gene ends were 6 bases for V and 4 bases for J; bases not matched to a gene: 5. The germline V gene has CDR1 LNHDA and CDR2 SQIVND (reference sequence). This receptor was identified in a donor aged 10 to 29 with latent tuberculosis or without tuberculosis infection. The chain recombines TRBV19 with TRBJ1-2; TRBD1 aligns across 10 bases. Sequenced input: PBMCs. The CDR3 DNA reads TGTGCCAGTAGCACCGGGACAGGGGTCTATGGCTACACCTTC. As protein: CASSTGTGVYGYTF.